This T cell receptor (beta chain) is drawn from a study of OX40 agonist ivuxolimab in advanced cancers. Study-level information: Patients received ivuxolimab, an intravenous treatment, every 2 weeks at 0.01 to 10 mg/kg.

This clone showed up just once. Sequenced by immunoSEQ multiplex PCR; TCRdb stores in-frame clones only, minus some. Of about 61,000 clones listed, more than 65% are singletons. The CDR3 consists of 15 residues. Trimming left V 0 bases short and J 6 bases short, with 14 bases between. Germline CDR1 is MNHEY and CDR2 is SVGAGI. The rearrangement links TRBV6-5 to TRBJ1-1, with unresolved D. This specimen consisted of CD4+ or CD8+ T cells sorted from blood, obtained in a trial of the OX40 agonist ivuxolimab. The sequence was collected from an adult with an advanced solid tumor such as melanoma, head and neck, liver or kidney cancer. The CDR3 protein is CASSYSTISFSEAFF. DNA for the CDR3: TGTGCCAGCAGTTACTCCACTATCTCGTTCTCTGAAGCTTTCTTT.